The sample holds one count of the clone carrying this T cell receptor (beta chain). Methods used by the authors: Using reference gene primer amplification, nucleated cell counts were estimated. Assay used: immunoSEQ multiplex PCR; TCRdb lists only in-frame clones, some missing. Clone size and V and J calls were adopted from that table, with D and trimming inferred from the DNA. The table records some 250,000 clones, roughly 80% of them present only once. The sample is drawn from a study of blood T cell repertoires in COVID-19. About the research overall: COVID-19 samples from acute and convalescent phases originated in the United States, Italy and Spain.

The receptor was derived from a woman aged 80 or over with acute or convalescent COVID-19. The specimen sequenced was peripheral blood.

CDR3 DNA sequence: TGTGCCAGCAGCGGCGATCCTAACTCTGGAAACACCATATATTTT. Amino acid sequence: CASSGDPNSGNTIYF. This chain joins TRBV9 and TRBJ1-3; D not certain. The germline V gene encodes CDR1 SGDLS and CDR2 YYNGEE. V lost 3 bases and J 0 bases, leaving 10 bases between the germline ends. This CDR3 comprises 15 residues.